The sequence of this TCR beta chain was determined in a study of blood T cell repertoires in COVID-19. The repertoire was sequenced with immunoSEQ multiplex PCR; TCRdb's copy has only in-frame clones and lacks some. Of approximately 210,000 clones in the sample, around nine tenths were seen once. Trimming cost V 5 bases and J 2 bases, with 12 bases left between them. The germline CDR1 and CDR2 sequences are MDHEN and SYDVKM. The CDR3 consists of 14 residues. Sequencing was performed on peripheral blood. This chain links TRBV28 with TRBJ1-2, with D possibly being TRBD1 (5 bases). The sequence was collected from a human donor in a cohort sampled during active COVID-19. The CDR3 DNA is TGTGCCAGCAGTCAACCTAGACAGAACTATGGCTACACCTTC. It yields the protein CASSQPRQNYGYTF.